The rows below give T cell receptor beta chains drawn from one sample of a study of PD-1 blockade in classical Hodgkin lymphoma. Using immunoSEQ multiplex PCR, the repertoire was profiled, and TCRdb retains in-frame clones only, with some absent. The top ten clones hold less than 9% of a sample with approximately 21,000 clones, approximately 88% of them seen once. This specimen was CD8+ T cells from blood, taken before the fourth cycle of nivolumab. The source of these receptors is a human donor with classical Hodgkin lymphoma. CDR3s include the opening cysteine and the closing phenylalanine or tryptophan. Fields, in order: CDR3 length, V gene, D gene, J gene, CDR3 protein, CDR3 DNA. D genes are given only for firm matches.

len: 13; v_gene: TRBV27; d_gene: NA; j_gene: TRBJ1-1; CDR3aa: CASRTIRGTEAFF; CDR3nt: TGTGCCAGCAGGACCATCCGGGGCACTGAAGCTTTCTTT
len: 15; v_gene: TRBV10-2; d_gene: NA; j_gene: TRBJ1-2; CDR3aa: CASTPDGFDRHGYTF; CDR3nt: TGCGCCAGCACCCCGGACGGGTTCGATCGCCATGGCTACACCTTC
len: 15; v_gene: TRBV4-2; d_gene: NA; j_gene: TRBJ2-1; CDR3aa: CASSQLAGAPNEQFF; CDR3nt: TGTGCCAGCAGCCAATTGGCGGGGGCCCCCAATGAGCAGTTCTTC
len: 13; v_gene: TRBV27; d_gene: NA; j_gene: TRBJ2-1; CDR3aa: CASGWGGYNEQFF; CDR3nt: TGTGCCAGCGGATGGGGCGGCTACAATGAGCAGTTCTTC
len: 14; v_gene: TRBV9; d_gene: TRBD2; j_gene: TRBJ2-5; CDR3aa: CASSERGGRETQYF; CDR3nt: TGTGCCAGCAGCGAGCGGGGGGGCCGTGAGACCCAGTACTTC
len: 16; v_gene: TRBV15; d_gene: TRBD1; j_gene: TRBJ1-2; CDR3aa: CATSPWGTGGAYGYTF; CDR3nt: TGTGCCACCAGCCCCTGGGGGACAGGGGGCGCCTATGGCTACACCTTC
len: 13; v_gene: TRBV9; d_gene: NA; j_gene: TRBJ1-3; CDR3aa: CASSPLRKNTIYF; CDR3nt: TGTGCCAGCAGCCCCCTCCGAAAAAACACCATATATTTT
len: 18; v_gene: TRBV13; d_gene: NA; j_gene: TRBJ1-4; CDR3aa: CASSAPGASTKTNEKLFF; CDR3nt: TGTGCCAGCAGCGCCCCCGGGGCGTCGACCAAGACTAATGAAAAACTGTTTTTT
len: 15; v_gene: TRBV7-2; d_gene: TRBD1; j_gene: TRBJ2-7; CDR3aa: CASSFRDRSVYEQYF; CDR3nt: TGTGCCAGCAGCTTCCGGGACAGAAGTGTTTACGAGCAGTACTTC
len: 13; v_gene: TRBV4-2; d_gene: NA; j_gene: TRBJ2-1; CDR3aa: CASSQDDVNEQFF; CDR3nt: TGTGCCAGCAGCCAAGATGATGTCAATGAGCAGTTCTTC
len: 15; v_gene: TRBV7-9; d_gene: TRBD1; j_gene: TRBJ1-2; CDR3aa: CASSSERGRNSGYTF; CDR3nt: TGTGCCAGCAGCTCAGAAAGGGGGCGCAATAGTGGCTACACCTTC
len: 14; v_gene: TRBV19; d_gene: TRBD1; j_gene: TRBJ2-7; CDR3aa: CASSIGGTVYEQYF; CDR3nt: TGTGCCAGTAGTATAGGAGGGACAGTCTACGAGCAGTACTTC
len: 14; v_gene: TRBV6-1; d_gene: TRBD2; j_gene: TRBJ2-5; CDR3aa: CASSDPGGQETQYF; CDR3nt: TGTGCCAGCAGTGACCCCGGGGGGCAAGAGACCCAGTACTTC